This T cell receptor (beta chain) stems from a study of monozygotic twins with inflammatory bowel disease (dated by TCRdb to the late 2010s). For context, the study as a whole: In total, 28 monozygotic twin pairs made up the full study: 19 Danish pairs, all IBD-discordant, plus nine German pairs, of which four were IBD-concordant and five were IBD-discordant. The search for disease-associated traits relied mainly on comparing, within discordant pairs, IBD patients with their genetically identical healthy co-twins. Each individual had, on average, about 151 000 unique TCRalpha sequences and 181 000 unique TCRbeta sequences available for analysis. Results the study describes overall, beyond this receptor: Distinction between different T cell subtypes could not be achieved in the analysis. Compared with healthy twins, IBD patients shared fewer clonotypes with other individuals, and the difference was most pronounced in patients with signs of disease activity. Because patients were on differing immunosuppressive treatments, the repertoires may have picked up extra background noise and inter-individual variability. Measured by the inverse Simpson index, TCRbeta repertoire diversity was lower in IBD patients than in their healthy co-twins. Repertoire similarity did not differ between concordant and discordant twins, which could be due to limited statistical power. The results gave no support for a single strong signal or clonotype linked to IBD.

The CDR3 goes from the cysteine to the phenylalanine over 14 residues. Only the protein is available. Reading the germline V gene gives CDR1 SQVTM and CDR2 ANQGSEA. Concerning this clonotype: What antigen it recognizes has not been identified.

Library preparation used 5' RACE. Preparation of each TCR library used approximately 3,200 ng of total RNA. For each sample, cDNA was synthesized in eight separate reactions using SMARTScribe reverse transcriptase. During cDNA synthesis, template switching was used to introduce unique molecular identifiers that contained a 6-nucleotide sample barcode. Two nested PCRs of about 17 and 10 cycles amplified the TCRalpha and TCRbeta cDNA, and bead purification followed each PCR. Before amplification, the cDNA was treated with uracil DNA-glycosylase and purified using the QIAquick PCR purification kit. The second PCR was the step at which Illumina TruSeq-compatible adapters and sample-specific barcodes were added. Library quality and concentration were checked on TapeStation and Qubit, and libraries were pooled at around 4.9 ng each. Sequencing of the pooled libraries was done on an Illumina HiSeq2500 single-index Rapid Run using custom sequencing primers and 2 x 100 bp reads. In the source study's methods: MiGEC version 1.2.6 was used for UMI-based consensus assembly to correct PCR and sequencing errors. MiXCR version 2.1.1 was used to carry out V(D)J alignment, clonotype assembly and CDR3 extraction. To normalise gene usage, clonotype sharing and MAIT/NKT TCR abundance, the top 1000, 10 000 and 20 000 clonotypes in each sample were analysed. After downsampling to 27 000 UMIs, diversity was calculated as the inverse Simpson index using the vegan R package. Paired Mann-Whitney U tests were applied to discordant twin pairs, and Benjamini-Hochberg correction was used for multiple testing. TCRdb reprocessed the reads and lists each CDR3 protein sequence as a single entry, with no DNA. The authors' filters were not applied to this entry. This sample's records show some 190,000 distinct CDR3 sequences. The ten biggest clones cover around 7.6% of the sample.

From each donor, a roughly 2.3 ml peripheral blood sample was drawn into PAXgene tubes and stored at -80 degrees C. Without any T cell sorting, total RNA was extracted from whole blood using the PAXgene blood miRNA kit on an automated QIAcube. Peripheral blood from monozygotic twin pairs, either concordant or discordant for inflammatory bowel disease, underwent deep TCRalpha and TCRbeta repertoire profiling that used unique molecular barcoding. For every twin pair, smoking habits were documented, and each individual was categorised as a current, former or never smoker. The sequenced sample was blood. The clonotype comes from a human donor with ulcerative colitis or Crohn's disease, or a healthy co-twin of an affected twin (not recorded which). The chain is encoded by TRBV29-1 joined to TRBJ2-7; TCRdb's assignment of TRBD1 cannot be checked, as there is no DNA. The CDR3 corresponds to CSVEVRDQGYEQYF.